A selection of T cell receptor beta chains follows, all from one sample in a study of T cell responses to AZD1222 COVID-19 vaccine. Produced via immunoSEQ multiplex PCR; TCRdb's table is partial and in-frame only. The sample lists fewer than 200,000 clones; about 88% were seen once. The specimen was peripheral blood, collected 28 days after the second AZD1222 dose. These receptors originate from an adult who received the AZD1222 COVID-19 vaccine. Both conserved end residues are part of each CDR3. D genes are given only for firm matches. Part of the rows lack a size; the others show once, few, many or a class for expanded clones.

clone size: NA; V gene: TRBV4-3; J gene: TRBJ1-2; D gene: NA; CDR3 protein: CASSQSGTTSGGYGYTF; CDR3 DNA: TGCGCCAGCAGCCAATCCGGGACAACGAGCGGCGGCTATGGCTACACCTTC
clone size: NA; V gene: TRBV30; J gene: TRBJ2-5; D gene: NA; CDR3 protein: CAWSPGLQETQYF; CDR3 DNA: TGTGCCTGGAGCCCGGGGCTCCAAGAGACCCAGTACTTC
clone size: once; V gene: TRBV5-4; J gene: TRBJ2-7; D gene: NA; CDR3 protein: CASSLGRAEGYEQYF; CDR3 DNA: TGTGCCAGCAGCTTGGGCAGGGCAGAAGGGTACGAGCAGTACTTC
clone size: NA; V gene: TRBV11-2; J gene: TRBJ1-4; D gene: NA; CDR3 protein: CASSPRLGGMSEKLFF; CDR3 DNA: TGTGCCAGCAGCCCCCGTCTGGGAGGAATGAGTGAAAAACTGTTTTTT
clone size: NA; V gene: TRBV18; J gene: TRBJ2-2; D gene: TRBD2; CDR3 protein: CASSPRGLGDTGELFF; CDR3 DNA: TGTGCCAGCTCACCAAGGGGACTAGGTGACACCGGGGAGCTGTTTTTT
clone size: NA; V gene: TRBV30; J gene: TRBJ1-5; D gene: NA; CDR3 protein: CAWSVPNGNQPQHF; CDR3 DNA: TGTGCCTGGAGTGTACCGAATGGCAATCAGCCCCAGCATTTT
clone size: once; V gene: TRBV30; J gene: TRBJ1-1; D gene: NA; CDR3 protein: CALGPSNTEAFF; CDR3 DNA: TGTGCACTCGGGCCTTCGAACACTGAAGCTTTCTTT
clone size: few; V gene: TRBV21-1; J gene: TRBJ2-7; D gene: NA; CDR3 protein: CASSKKWMGQDLYEQYF; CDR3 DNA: TGTGCCAGCAGCAAAAAATGGATGGGACAGGACCTCTACGAGCAGTACTTC
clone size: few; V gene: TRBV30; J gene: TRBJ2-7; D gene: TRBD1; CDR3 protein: CAWRDRGAYEQYF; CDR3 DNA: TGTGCCTGGAGGGACAGGGGTGCCTACGAGCAGTACTTC
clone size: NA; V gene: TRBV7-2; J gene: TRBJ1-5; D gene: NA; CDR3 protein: CASSPLGGYPQGQPQHF; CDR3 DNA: TGTGCCAGCAGCCCCCTTGGAGGGTATCCACAAGGTCAGCCCCAGCATTTT
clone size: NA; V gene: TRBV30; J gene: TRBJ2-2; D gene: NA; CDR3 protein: CAWSVRGLPGAGELFF; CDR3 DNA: TGTGCCTGGAGTGTAAGGGGACTTCCCGGGGCCGGGGAGCTGTTTTTT
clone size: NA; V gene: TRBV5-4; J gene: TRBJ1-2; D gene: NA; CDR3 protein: CASSSQGRDYGYTF; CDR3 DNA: TGTGCCAGCAGCAGCCAGGGGAGGGACTATGGCTACACCTTC
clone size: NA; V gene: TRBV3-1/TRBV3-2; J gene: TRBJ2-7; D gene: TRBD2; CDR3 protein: CASSPSGVSYEQYF; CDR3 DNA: TGTGCCAGCAGCCCTAGCGGGGTCTCCTACGAGCAGTACTTC
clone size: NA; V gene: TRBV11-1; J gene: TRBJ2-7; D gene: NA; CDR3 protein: CASSSQRPYEQYF; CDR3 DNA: TGTGCCAGCAGCTCACAAAGGCCCTACGAGCAGTACTTC
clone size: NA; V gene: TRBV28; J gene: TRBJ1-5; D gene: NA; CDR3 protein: CASSLTGPNQPQHF; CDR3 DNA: TGTGCCAGCAGCCTCACGGGCCCAAATCAGCCCCAGCATTTT
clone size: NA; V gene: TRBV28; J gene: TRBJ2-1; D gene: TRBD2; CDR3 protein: CASSSPWGGGGDEQFF; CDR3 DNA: TGTGCCAGCAGTTCCCCCTGGGGCGGGGGGGGCGATGAGCAGTTCTTC
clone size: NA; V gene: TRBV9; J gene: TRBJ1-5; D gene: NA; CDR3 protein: CASSVEGTVNQPQHF; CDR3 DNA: TGTGCCAGCAGCGTAGAGGGCACAGTCAATCAGCCCCAGCATTTT
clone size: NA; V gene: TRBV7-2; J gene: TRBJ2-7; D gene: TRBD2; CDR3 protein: CASSLGARTSGYEQYF; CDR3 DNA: TGTGCCAGCAGCTTAGGAGCCAGGACTAGCGGCTACGAGCAGTACTTC
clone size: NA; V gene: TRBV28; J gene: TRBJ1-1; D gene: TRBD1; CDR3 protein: CASRGQVEAFF; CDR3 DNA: TGTGCCAGCAGAGGACAGGTTGAAGCTTTCTTT
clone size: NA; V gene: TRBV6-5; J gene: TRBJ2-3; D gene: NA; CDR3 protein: CASSYSPGTTNTQYF; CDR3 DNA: TGTGCCAGCAGTTACTCGCCGGGGACAACTAATACGCAGTATTTT
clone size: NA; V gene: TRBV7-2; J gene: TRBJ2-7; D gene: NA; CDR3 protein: CASSFWLGTYEQYF; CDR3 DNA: TGTGCCAGCAGCTTTTGGCTAGGAACCTACGAGCAGTACTTC
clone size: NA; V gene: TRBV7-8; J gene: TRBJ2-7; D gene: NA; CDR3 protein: CASSPQGRGVYEQYF; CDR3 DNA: TGTGCCAGCAGCCCTCAGGGGAGGGGGGTCTACGAGCAGTACTTC
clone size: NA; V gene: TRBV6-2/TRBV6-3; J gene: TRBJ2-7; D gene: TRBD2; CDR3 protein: CASSYVQREAYEQYF; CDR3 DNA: TGTGCCAGCAGTTACGTCCAGCGGGAGGCCTACGAGCAGTACTTC
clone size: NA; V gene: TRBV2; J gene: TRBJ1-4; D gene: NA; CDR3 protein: CASSQGPNNEKLFF; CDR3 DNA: TGTGCCAGCAGCCAGGGACCGAATAATGAAAAACTGTTTTTT
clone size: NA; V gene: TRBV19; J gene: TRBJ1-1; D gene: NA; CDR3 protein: CATSGGVNTEAFF; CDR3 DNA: TGTGCCACTTCTGGGGGAGTCAACACTGAAGCTTTCTTT
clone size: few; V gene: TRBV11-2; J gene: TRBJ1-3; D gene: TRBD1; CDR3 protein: CASSLDHRGQTGNTIYF; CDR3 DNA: TGTGCCAGCAGCTTAGATCACAGGGGTCAAACTGGAAACACCATATATTTT
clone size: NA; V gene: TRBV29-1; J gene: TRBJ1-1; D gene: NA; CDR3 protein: CSVEDRANTEAFF; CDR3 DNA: TGCAGCGTTGAAGACAGGGCGAACACTGAAGCTTTCTTT
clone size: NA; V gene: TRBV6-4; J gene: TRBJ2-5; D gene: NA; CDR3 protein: CASSEGPLGTQYF; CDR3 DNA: TGTGCCAGCAGTGAGGGGCCCTTGGGGACCCAGTACTTC
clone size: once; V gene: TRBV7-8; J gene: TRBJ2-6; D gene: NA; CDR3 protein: CASRWRGYPSGANVLTF; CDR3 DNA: TGTGCCTCACGATGGCGGGGATACCCCTCTGGGGCCAACGTCCTGACTTTC
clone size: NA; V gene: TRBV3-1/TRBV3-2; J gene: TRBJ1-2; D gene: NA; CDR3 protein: CASSPGGAGPYGYTF; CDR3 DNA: TGTGCCAGCAGCCCCGGAGGGGCAGGCCCCTATGGCTACACCTTC
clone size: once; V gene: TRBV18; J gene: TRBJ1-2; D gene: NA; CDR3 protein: CASSRDGSANYGYTF; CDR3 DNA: TGTGCCAGCTCACGAGACGGGTCTGCTAACTATGGCTACACCTTC
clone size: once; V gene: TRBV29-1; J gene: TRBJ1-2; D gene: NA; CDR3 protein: CSVASGLSGGYTF; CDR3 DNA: TGCAGCGTCGCATCCGGGTTGAGTGGTGGCTACACCTTC
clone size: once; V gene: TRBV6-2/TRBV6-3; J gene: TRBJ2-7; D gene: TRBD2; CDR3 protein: CASSSPGLALVRGEQYF; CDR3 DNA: TGTGCCAGCAGTTCTCCGGGACTAGCGCTCGTTAGGGGCGAGCAGTACTTC
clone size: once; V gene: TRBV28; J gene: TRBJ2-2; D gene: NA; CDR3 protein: CASSRPAHTGELFF; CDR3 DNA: TGTGCCAGCAGTCGACCGGCACACACCGGGGAGCTGTTTTTT
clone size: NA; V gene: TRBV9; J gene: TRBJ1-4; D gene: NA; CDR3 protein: CASSSRGGTGEKLFF; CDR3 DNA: TGTGCCAGCAGCTCCAGAGGGGGAACAGGAGAAAAACTGTTTTTT
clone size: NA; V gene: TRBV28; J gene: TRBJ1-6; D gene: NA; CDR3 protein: CASSSWDSPLHF; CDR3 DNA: TGTGCCAGCAGTTCTTGGGATTCACCCCTCCACTTT
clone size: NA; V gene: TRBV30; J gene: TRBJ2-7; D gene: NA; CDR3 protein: CAWTGAYEQYF; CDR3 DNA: TGTGCCTGGACAGGGGCCTACGAGCAGTACTTC
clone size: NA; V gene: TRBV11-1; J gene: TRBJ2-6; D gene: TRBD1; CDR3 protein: CASSSGTGQGANVLTF; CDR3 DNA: TGTGCCAGCAGCTCCGGGACAGGGCAAGGGGCCAACGTCCTGACTTTC
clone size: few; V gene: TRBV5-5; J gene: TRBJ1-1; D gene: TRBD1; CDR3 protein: CASATGGNTEAFF; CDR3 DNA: TGTGCCAGCGCCACAGGGGGGAACACTGAAGCTTTCTTT
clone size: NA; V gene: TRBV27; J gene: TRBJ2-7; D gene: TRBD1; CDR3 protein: CASRIRDRGPYEQYF; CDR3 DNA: TGTGCCAGCAGAATCCGGGACAGGGGCCCCTACGAGCAGTACTTC
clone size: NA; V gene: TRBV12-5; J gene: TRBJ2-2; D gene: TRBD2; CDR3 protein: CASGLSPGLAGDANTGELFF; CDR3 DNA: TGTGCTAGTGGTTTGTCGCCGGGACTAGCGGGAGATGCGAACACCGGGGAGCTGTTTTTT
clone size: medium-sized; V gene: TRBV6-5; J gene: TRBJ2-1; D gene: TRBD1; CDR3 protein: CASSIRDREGNEQFF; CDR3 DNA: TGTGCCAGCAGTATACGGGACAGGGAGGGCAATGAGCAGTTCTTC
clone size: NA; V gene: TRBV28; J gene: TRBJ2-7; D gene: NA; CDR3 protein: CASSVDGITGLGEQYF; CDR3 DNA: TGTGCCAGCAGTGTTGACGGAATCACGGGACTGGGGGAGCAGTACTTC
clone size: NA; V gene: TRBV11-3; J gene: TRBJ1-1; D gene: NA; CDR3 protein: CASSTTGPGGNTEAFF; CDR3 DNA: TGTGCCAGCAGCACCACAGGGCCGGGCGGGAACACTGAAGCTTTCTTT
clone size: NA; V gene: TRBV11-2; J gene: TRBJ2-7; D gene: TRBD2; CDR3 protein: CASSLDGGGSPYEQYF; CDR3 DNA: TGTGCCAGCAGCTTAGATGGCGGCGGGAGTCCCTACGAGCAGTACTTC
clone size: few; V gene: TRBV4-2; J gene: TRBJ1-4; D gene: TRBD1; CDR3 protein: CASSQSEGAGEKLFF; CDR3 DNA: TGTGCCAGCAGCCAAAGCGAGGGGGCTGGGGAAAAACTGTTTTTT
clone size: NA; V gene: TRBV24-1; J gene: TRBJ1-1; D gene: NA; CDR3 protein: CATSDSTGPEAFF; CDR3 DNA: TGTGCCACCAGTGACTCCACGGGTCCTGAAGCTTTCTTT
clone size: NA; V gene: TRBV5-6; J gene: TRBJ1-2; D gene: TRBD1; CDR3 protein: CASSLPGTVYGYTF; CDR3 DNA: TGTGCCAGCAGCTTGCCAGGGACAGTCTATGGCTACACCTTC
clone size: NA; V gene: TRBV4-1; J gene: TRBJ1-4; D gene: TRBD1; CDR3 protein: CASSQGTGRREKLFF; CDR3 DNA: TGCGCCAGCAGCCAGGGGACAGGGAGGAGGGAAAAACTGTTTTTT
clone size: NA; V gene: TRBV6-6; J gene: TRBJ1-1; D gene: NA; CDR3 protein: CASSRVSGRASNTEAFF; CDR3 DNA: TGTGCCAGCAGTCGGGTGTCCGGGCGGGCTTCGAACACTGAAGCTTTCTTT
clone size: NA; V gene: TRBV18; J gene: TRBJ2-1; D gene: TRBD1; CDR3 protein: CASSYRTGVRYNEQFF; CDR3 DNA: TGTGCCAGCTCTTACCGGACAGGAGTTCGGTACAATGAGCAGTTCTTC
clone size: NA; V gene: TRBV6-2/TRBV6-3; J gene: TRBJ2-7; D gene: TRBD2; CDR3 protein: CASSGRLAGAYEQYF; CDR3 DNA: TGTGCCAGCAGTGGAAGACTAGCGGGAGCTTACGAGCAGTACTTC
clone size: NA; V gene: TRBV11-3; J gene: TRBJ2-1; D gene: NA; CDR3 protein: CASSPQAYNEQFF; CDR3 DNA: TGTGCCAGCAGCCCCCAGGCCTACAATGAGCAGTTCTTC
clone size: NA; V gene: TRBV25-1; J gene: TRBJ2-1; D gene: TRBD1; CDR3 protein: CASNAQGVGEQFF; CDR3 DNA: TGTGCCAGCAATGCACAGGGGGTTGGGGAGCAGTTCTTC
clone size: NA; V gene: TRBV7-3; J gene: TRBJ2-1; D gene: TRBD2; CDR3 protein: CASSPIGGSGRYNEQFF; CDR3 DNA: TGTGCCAGCAGCCCCATTGGGGGTAGCGGGAGATACAATGAGCAGTTCTTC
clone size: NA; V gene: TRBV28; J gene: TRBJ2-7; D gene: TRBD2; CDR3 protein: CASSFPLLAGESYEQYF; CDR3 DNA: TGTGCCAGCAGTTTCCCCCTACTAGCGGGAGAGTCCTACGAGCAGTACTTC